This T cell receptor beta chain was sequenced for a study of blood T cell repertoires in COVID-19. At the level of the study: Samples representing acute and convalescent COVID-19 were sourced from the United States, Italy and Spain. T cells, B-cell-depleted T cells, or PBMCs supplied cDNA or gDNA.

The germline V gene has CDR1 SGHRS and CDR2 YFSETQ. The junction had 9 bases not matched to a gene; V was cut back by 4 bases and J by 7 bases. The CDR3 consists of 16 residues. Per the original data handling: Amplification of reference gene primers provided the estimated nucleated cell counts. Sequencing was performed with immunoSEQ multiplex PCR; in TCRdb, only in-frame clones are kept and a portion is missing. V and J calls and clone size come straight from that table; D and trimming were deduced from the DNA. The sample consists of 63,000 or so clones, more than 85% of them appearing once. The chain recombines TRBV5-1 with TRBJ2-2, with 11 positions matching TRBD2. Sequenced material: peripheral blood. The receptor was derived from a man aged 65-85 years with active COVID-19. The CDR3 DNA reads as TGCGCCAGCAGCCCTACTAGCGGGAGCGTGGTCGGGGAGCTGTTTTTT. Amino acids: CASSPTSGSVVGELFF.